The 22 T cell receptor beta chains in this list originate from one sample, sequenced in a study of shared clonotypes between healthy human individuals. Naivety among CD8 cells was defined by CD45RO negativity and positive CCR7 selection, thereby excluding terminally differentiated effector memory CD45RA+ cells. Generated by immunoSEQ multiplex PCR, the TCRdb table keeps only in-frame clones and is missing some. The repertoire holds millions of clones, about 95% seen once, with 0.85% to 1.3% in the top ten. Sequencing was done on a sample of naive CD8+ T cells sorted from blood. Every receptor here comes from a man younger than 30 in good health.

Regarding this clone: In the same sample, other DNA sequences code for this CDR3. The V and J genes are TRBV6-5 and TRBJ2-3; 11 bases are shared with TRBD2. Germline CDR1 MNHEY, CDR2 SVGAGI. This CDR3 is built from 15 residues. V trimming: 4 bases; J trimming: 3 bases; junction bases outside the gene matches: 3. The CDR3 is CASSSLAGGTDTQYF. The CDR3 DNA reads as TGTGCCAGCAGTTCCCTAGCGGGAGGAACAGATACGCAGTATTTT.

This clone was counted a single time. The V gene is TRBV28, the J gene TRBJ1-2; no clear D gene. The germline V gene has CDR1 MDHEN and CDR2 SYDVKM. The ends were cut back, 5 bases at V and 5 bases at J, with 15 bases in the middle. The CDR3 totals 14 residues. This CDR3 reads CASSPTGTSYGYTF. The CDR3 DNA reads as TGTGCCAGCAGTCCGACGGGCACCTCATATGGCTACACCTTC.

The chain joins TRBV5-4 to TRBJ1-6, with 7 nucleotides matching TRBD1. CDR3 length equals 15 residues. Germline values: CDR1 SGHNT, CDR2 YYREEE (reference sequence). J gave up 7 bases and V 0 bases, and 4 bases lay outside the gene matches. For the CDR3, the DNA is TGTGCCAGCAGCTTGGGGGACAGAGAAAATTCACCCCTCCACTTT. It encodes CASSLGDRENSPLHF.

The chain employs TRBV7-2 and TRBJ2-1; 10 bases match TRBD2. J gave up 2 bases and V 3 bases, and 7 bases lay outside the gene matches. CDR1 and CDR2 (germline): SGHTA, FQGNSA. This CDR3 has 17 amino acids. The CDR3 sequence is CASSLAPGLAPYNEQFF. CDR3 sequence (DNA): TGTGCCAGCAGCTTGGCGCCGGGACTAGCGCCCTACAATGAGCAGTTCTTC.

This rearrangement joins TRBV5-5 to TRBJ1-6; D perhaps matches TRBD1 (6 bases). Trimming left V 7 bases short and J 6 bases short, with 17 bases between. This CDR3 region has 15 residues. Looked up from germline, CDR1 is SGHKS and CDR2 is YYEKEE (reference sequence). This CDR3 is CASFYSGTTNSPLHF. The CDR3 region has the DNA TGTGCCAGCTTCTACTCCGGGACAACTAATTCACCCCTCCACTTT.

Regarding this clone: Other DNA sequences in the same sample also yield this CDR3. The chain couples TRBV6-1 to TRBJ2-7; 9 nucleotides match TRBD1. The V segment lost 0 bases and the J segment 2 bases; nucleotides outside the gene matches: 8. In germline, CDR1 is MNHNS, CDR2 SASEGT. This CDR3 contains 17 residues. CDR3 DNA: TGTGCCAGCAGTGAAGCGTTACCGGGACAGGGTGCCTACGAGCAGTACTTC. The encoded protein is CASSEALPGQGAYEQYF.

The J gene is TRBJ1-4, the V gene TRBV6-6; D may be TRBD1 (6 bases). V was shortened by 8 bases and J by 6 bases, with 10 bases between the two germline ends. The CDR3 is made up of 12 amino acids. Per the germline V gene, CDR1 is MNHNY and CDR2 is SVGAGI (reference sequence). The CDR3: CASRAGDEKLFF. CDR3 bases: TGTGCCAGCCGGGCAGGGGATGAAAAACTGTTTTTT.

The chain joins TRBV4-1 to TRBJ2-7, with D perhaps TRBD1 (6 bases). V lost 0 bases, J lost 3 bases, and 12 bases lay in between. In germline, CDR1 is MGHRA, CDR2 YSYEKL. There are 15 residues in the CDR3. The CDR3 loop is CASSQEDSSLYEQYF. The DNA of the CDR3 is TGCGCCAGCAGCCAAGAGGACAGTAGCCTCTACGAGCAGTACTTC.

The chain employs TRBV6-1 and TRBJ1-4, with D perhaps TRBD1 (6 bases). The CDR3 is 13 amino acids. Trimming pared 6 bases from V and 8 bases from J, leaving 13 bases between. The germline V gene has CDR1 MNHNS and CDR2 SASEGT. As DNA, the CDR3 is TGTGCCAGCAGAGGGGGAGGGGAGGAAAAACTGTTTTTT. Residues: CASRGGGEEKLFF.

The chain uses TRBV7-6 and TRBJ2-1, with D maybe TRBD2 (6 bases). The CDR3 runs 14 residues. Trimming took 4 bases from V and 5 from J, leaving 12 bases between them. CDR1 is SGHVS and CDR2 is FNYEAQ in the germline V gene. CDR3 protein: CASSSSGAHNEQFF. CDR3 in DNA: TGTGCCAGCAGCTCCTCGGGAGCCCACAATGAGCAGTTCTTC.

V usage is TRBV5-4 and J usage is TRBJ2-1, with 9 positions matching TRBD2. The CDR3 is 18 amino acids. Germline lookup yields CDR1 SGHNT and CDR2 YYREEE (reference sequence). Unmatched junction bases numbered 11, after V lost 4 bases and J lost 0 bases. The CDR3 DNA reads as TGTGCCAGCAGCCCCCGTTTAGGCGGGAGGGACTCCTACAATGAGCAGTTCTTC. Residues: CASSPRLGGRDSYNEQFF.

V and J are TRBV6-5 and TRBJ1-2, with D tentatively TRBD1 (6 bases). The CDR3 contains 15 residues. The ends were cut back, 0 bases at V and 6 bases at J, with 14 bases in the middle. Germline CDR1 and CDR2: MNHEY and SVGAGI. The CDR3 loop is CASSYSVAQGDGYTF. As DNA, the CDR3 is TGTGCCAGCAGTTACTCAGTAGCACAGGGAGATGGCTACACCTTC.

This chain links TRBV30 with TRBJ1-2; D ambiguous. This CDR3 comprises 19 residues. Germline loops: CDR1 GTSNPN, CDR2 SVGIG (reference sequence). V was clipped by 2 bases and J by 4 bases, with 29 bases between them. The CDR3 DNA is TGTGCCTGGAGTATAAGACTAGCGGGAGGGCCGGGAGGGATCTATGGCTACACCTTC. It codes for CAWSIRLAGGPGGIYGYTF. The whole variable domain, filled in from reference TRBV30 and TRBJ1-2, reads SQTIHQWPATLVQPVGSPLSLECTVEGTSNPNLYWYRQAAGRGLQLLFYSVGIGQISSEVPQNLSASRPQDRQFILSSKKLLLSDSGFYLCAWSIRLAGGPGGIYGYTFGSGTRLTVV.

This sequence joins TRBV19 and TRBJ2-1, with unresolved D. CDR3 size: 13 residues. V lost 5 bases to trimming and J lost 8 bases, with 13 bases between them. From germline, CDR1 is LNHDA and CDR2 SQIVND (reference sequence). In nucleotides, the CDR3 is TGTGCCAGTAGTCTTAGGCCTCCAGATGAGCAGTTCTTC. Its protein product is CASSLRPPDEQFF.

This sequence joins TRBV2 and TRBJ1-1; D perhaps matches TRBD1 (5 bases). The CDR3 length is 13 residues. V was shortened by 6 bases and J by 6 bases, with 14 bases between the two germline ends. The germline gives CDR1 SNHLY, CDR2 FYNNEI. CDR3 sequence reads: CASSTVVGAEAFF. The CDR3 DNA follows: TGTGCCAGCAGCACCGTGGTGGGGGCTGAAGCTTTCTTT.

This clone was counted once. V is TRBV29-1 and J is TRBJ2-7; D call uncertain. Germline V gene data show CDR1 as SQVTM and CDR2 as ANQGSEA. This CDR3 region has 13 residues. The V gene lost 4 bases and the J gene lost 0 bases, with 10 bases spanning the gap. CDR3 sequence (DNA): TGCAGCGTTGTCTCGCCGGACTCCTACGAGCAGTACTTC. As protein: CSVVSPDSYEQYF.

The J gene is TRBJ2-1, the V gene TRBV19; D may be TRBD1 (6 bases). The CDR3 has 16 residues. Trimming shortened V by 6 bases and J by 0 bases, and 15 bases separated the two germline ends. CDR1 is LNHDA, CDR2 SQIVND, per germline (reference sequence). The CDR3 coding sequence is TGTGCCAGTAGGGTGACAGGCATGAGCTCCTACAATGAGCAGTTCTTC. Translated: CASRVTGMSSYNEQFF.

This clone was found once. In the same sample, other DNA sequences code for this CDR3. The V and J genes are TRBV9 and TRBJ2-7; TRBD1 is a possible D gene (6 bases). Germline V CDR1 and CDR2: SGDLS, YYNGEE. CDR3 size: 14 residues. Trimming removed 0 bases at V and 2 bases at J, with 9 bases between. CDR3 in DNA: TGTGCCAGCAGCGTAGGGCAGGGGACCTACGAGCAGTACTTC. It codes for CASSVGQGTYEQYF.

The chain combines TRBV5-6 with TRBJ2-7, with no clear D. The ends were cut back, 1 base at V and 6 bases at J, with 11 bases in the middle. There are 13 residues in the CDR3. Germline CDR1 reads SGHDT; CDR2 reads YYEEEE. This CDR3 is CASSLYKPGEQYF. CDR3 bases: TGTGCCAGCAGCTTGTACAAGCCGGGCGAGCAGTACTTC.

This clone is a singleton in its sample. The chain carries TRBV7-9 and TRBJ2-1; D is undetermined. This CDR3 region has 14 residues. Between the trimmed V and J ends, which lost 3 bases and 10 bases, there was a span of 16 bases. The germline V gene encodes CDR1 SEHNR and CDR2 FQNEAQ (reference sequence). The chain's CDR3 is CASSFSGGGDEQFF. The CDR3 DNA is TGTGCCAGCAGCTTTTCGGGCGGTGGAGACGAGCAGTTCTTC. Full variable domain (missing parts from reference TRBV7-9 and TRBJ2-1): DTGVSQNPRHKITKRGQNVTFRCDPISEHNRLYWYRQTLGQGPEFLTYFQNEAQLEKSRLLSDRFSAERPKGSFSTLEIQRTEQGDSAMYLCASSFSGGGDEQFFGPGTRLTVL.

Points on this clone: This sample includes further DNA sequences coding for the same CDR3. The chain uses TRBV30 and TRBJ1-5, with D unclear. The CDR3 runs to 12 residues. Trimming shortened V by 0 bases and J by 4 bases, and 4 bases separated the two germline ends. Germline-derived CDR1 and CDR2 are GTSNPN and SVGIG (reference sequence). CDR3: CAWSVQNQPQHF. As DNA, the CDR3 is TGTGCCTGGAGTGTACAAAATCAGCCCCAGCATTTT.

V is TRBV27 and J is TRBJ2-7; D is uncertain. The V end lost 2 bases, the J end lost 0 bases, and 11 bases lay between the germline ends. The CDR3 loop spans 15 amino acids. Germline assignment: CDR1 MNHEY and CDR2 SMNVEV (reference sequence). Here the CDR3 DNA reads TGTGCCAGCAGTTTAAAAGAGAGCGTCTCCTACGAGCAGTACTTC. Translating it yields CASSLKESVSYEQYF.